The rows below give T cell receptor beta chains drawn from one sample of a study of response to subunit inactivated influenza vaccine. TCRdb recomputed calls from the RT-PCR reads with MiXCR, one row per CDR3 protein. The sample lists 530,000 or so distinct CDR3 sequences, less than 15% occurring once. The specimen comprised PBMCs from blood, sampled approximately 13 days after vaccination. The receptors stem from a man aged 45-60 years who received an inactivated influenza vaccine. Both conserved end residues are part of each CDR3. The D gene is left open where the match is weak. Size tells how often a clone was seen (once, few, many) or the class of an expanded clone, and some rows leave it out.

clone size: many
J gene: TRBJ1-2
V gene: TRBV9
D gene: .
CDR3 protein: CASSVEKGPHYGYTF
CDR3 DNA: TGTGCCAGCAGCGTAGAAAAGGGACCTCACTATGGCTACACCTTC

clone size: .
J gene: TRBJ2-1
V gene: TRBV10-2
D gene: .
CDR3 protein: CASRGTGLSYNEQFF
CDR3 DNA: TGCGCCAGCAGGGGTACAGGGCTCTCCTACAATGAGCAGTTCTTC

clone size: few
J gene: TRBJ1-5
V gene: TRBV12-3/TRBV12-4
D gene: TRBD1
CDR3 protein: CASGDREMVNQPQHF
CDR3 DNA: TGTGCCAGCGGGGACAGGGAGATGGTCAATCAGCCCCAGCATTTT

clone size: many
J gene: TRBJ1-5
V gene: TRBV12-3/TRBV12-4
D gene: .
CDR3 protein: CASSRLQENQPQHF
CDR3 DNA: TGTGCCAGCAGTCGCCTTCAGGAGAATCAGCCCCAGCATTTT

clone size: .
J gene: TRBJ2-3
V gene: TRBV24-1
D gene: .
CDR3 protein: CATSEWGRESTDTQYF
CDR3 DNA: TGTGCCACCAGTGAATGGGGACGGGAATCCACAGATACGCAGTATTTT

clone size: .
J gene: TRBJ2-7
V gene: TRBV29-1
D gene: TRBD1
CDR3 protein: CSVGTGDTYEQYF
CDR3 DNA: TGCAGCGTTGGTACAGGGGATACCTACGAGCAGTACTTC

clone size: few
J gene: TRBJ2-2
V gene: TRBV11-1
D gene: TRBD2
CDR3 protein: CASSDRLAGGPVDTGELFF
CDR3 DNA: TGTGCCAGCAGCGACCGACTAGCGGGGGGGCCGGTGGACACCGGGGAGCTGTTTTTT

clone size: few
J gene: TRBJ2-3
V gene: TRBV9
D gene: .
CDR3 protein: CASSVAQKTDTQYF
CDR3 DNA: TGTGCCAGCAGCGTCGCCCAGAAGACAGATACGCAGTATTTT

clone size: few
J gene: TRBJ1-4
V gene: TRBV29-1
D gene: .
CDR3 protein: CSVTDSSLNEKLFF
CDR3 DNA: TGCAGCGTTACGGACAGCTCTCTCAATGAAAAACTGTTTTTT

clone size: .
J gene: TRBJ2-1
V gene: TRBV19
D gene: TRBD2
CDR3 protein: CASRRPGTSGEQFF
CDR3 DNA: TGTGCCAGTAGGAGACCCGGGACTAGCGGAGAGCAGTTCTTC

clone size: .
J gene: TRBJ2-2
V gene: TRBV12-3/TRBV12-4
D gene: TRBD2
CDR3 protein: CASSFAGVGGELFF
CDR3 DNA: TGTGCCAGCAGTTTTGCGGGAGTGGGCGGGGAGCTGTTTTTT

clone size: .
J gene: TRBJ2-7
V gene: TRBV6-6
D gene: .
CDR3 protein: CASGWTREQYF
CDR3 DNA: TGTGCCAGCGGGTGGACACGCGAGCAGTACTTC

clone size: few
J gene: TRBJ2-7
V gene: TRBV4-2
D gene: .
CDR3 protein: CASSQDYGEQYF
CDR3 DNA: TGTGCCAGCAGCCAAGATTATGGCGAGCAGTACTTC

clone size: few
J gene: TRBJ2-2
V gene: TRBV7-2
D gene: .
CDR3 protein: CASSLASGPGELFF
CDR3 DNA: TGTGCCAGCAGCTTAGCTAGCGGCCCCGGGGAGCTGTTTTTT

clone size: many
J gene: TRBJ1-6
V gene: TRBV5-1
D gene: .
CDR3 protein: CASSLRGGDSPLHF
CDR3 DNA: TGCGCCAGCAGCTTGAGAGGAGGAGATTCACCCCTCCACTTT

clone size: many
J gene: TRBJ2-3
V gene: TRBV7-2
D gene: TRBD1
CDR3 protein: CASSLGGTGSDTQYF
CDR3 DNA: TGTGCCAGCAGTTTAGGAGGGACAGGGTCGGATACGCAGTATTTT

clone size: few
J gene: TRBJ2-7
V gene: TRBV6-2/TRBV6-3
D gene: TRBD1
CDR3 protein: CASVRDSGGEQYF
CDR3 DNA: TGTGCCAGCGTCCGGGACAGCGGTGGCGAGCAGTACTTC

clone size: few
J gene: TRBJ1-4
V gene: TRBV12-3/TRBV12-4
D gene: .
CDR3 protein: CASSLKGLKEKLFF
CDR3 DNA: TGTGCCAGCAGTTTAAAGGGCCTTAAAGAAAAACTGTTTTTT

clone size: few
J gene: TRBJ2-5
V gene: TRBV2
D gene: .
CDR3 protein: CASIRGPQETQYF
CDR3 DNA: TGTGCCAGCATAAGAGGGCCCCAAGAGACCCAGTACTTC

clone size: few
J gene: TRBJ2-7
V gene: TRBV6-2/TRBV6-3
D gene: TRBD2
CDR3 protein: CASSYPPSGTYEQYF
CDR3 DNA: TGTGCCAGCAGTTACCCACCTAGCGGTACCTACGAGCAGTACTTC

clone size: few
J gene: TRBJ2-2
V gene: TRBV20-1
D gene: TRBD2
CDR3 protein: CSAREGLAGNTGELFF
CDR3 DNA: TGCAGTGCTAGAGAGGGACTAGCGGGGAACACCGGGGAGCTGTTTTTT

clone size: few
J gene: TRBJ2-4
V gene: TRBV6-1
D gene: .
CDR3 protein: CASRGHEVEGKNIQYF
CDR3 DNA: TGTGCCAGCAGGGGGCACGAGGTAGAGGGCAAAAACATTCAGTACTTC

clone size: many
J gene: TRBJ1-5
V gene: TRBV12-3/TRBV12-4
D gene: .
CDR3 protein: CASSRGMGNQPQHF
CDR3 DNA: TGTGCCAGCAGTAGAGGTATGGGCAATCAGCCCCAGCATTTT

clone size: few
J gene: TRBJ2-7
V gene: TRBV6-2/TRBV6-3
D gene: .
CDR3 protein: CASSPASEQYF
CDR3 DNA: TGTGCCAGCAGCCCCGCGAGCGAGCAGTACTTC

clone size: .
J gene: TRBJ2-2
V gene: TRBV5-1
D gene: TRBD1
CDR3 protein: CASSRTGDDTGELFF
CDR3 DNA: TGCGCCAGCAGCCGCACAGGGGACGACACCGGGGAGCTGTTTTTT

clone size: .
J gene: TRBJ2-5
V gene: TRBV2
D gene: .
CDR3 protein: CASSTDFQETQYF
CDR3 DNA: TGTGCCAGCAGTACGGATTTCCAAGAGACCCAGTACTTC

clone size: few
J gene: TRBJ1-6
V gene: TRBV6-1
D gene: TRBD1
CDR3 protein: CASRGTGENSPLHF
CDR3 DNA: TGTGCCAGCAGAGGGACAGGGGAGAATTCACCCCTCCACTTT

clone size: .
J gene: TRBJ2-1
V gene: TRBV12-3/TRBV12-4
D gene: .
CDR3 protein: CASSFMGKGNNEQFF
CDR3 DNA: TGTGCCAGCAGTTTTATGGGGAAAGGGAACAATGAGCAGTTCTTC

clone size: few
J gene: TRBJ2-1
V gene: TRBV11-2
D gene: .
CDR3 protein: CASSSMGVWDEQFF
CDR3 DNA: TGTGCCAGCAGCTCGATGGGGGTTTGGGATGAGCAGTTCTTC

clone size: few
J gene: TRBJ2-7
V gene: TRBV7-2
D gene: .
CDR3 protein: CASSFTWGRGAYEQYF
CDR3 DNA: TGTGCCAGCAGCTTTACTTGGGGCAGGGGAGCCTACGAGCAGTACTTC

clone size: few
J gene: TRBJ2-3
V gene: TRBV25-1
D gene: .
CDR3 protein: CASSELVSGYTDTQYF
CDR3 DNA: TGTGCCAGCAGTGAATTGGTTAGCGGATACACAGATACGCAGTATTTT

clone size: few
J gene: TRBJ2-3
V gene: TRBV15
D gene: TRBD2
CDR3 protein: CATSRRTGTSGGDKDTQYF
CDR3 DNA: TGTGCCACCAGCAGACGTACCGGGACTAGCGGGGGGGACAAGGATACGCAGTATTTT

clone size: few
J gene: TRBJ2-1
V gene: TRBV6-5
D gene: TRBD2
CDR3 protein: CASSWTSGSVHNEQFF
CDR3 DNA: TGTGCCAGCAGTTGGACTAGCGGGAGCGTCCACAATGAGCAGTTCTTC

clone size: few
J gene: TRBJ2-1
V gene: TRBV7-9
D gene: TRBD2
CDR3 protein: CASERSGLAGLNEQFF
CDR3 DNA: TGTGCCAGCGAACGATCCGGACTAGCGGGTTTAAATGAGCAGTTCTTC

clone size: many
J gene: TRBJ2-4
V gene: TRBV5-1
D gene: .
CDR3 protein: CASSPGLDPLRRNIQYF
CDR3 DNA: TGCGCCAGCAGCCCCGGTCTCGATCCCCTCAGAAGGAACATTCAGTACTTC

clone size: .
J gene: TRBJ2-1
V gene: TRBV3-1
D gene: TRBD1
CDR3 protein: CASSQSGQGYNEQFF
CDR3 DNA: TGTGCCAGCAGCCAATCGGGACAGGGTTACAATGAGCAGTTCTTC

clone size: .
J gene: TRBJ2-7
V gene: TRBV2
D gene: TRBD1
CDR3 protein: CASMGQGDEQYF
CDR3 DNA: TGTGCCAGCATGGGGCAGGGGGACGAGCAGTACTTC

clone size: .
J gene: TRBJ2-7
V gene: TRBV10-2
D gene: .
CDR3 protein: CASSANRAYEQYF
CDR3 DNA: TGCGCCAGCAGTGCGAACCGCGCGTACGAGCAGTACTTC

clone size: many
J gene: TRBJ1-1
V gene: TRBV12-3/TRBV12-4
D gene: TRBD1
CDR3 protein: CASSPGQAWGNTEAFF
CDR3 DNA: TGTGCCAGCAGTCCTGGACAGGCCTGGGGGAACACTGAAGCTTTCTTT

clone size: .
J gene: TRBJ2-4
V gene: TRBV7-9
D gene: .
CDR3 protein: CASSYDRLAKNIQYF
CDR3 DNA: TGTGCCAGCAGCTACGACAGGCTAGCCAAAAACATTCAGTACTTC

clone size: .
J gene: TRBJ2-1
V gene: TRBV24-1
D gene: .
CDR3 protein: CATSDGAGSKQFF
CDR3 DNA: TGTGCCACCAGTGATGGGGCGGGCTCAAAGCAGTTCTTC

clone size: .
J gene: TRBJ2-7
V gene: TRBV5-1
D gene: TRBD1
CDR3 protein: CASRKPTGGYYEQYF
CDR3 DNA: TGCGCCAGCAGGAAACCGACAGGGGGGTACTACGAGCAGTACTTC

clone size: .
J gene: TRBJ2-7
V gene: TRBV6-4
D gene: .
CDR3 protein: CASSVSQGREQYF
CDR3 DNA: TGTGCCAGCAGTGTTTCTCAGGGACGCGAGCAGTACTTC

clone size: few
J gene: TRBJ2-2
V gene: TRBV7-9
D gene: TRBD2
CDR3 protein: CASSNSGTTGELFF
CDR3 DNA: TGTGCCAGCAGCAATAGCGGGACCACCGGGGAGCTGTTTTTT

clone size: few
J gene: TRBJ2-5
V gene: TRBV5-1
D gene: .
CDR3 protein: CASSGYRVGETQYF
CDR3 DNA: TGCGCCAGCAGCGGTTACAGGGTGGGAGAGACCCAGTACTTC

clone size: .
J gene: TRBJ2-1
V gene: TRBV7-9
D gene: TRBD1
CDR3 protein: CASSWTGPVYNEQFF
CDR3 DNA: TGTGCCAGCAGCTGGACAGGACCCGTGTACAATGAGCAGTTCTTC